This T cell receptor (beta chain) was observed in a study of T-cell reconstitution after alpha-beta-depleted transplantation in children. Preparation of the TCRbeta library was carried out with unique molecular identifiers. TCRdb re-called the PCR reads through MiXCR, storing one row per CDR3 protein. The repertoire consists of hundreds of thousands of distinct CDR3 sequences, with around 12% occurring once and the leading ten covering approximately 0.8%. This clonotype came up many times. Antigen specificity is unknown. The V end was cut by 2 bases, the J end by 3 bases, with 7 bases between. Germline CDR1 SGHRS, CDR2 YFSETQ. The CDR3 is 13 amino acids. Study findings and constraints: At around two months after transplant, the alpha-beta T cells were reportedly derived from several hundred expanded clones that came from non-depleted graft cells. Surviving recipient T cells and thymic progenitors underlay high day-60 TCRbeta diversity in some patients. Newly generated T cells supplied most T-cell counts and diversity one year post-transplant.

This chain connects TRBV5-1 to TRBJ2-3; D unresolved. The sample here was PBMCs, taken before TCRalphabeta/CD19-depleted stem cell transplant. This receptor was obtained from a girl aged 2 to 10 with congenital amegakaryocytic thrombocytopenia, due to receive a stem cell transplant. This CDR3 reads CASSLPRTDTQYF. In DNA, the CDR3 is TGCGCCAGCAGCTTACCCCGTACAGATACGCAGTATTTT. The full variable domain, rest sourced from reference TRBV5-1 and TRBJ2-3, is KAGVTQTPRYLIKTRGQQVTLSCSPISGHRSVSWYQQTPGQGLQFLFEYFSETQRNKGNFPGRFSGRQFSNSRSEMNVSTLELGDSALYLCASSLPRTDTQYFGPGTRLTVL.